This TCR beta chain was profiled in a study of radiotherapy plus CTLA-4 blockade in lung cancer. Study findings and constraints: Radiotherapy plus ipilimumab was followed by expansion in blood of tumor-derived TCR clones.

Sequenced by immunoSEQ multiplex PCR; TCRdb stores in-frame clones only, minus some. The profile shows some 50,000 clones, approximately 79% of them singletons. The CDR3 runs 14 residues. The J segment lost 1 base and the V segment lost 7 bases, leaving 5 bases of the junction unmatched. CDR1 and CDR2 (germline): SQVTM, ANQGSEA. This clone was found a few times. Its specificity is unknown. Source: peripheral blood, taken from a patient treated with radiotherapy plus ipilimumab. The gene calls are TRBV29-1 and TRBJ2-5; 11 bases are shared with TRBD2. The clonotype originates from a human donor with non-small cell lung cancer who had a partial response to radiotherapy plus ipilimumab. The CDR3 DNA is TGCAGCGCTTTGGGACTAGCGGTCCAAGAGACCCAGTACTTC. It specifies CSALGLAVQETQYF.